These 5 T cell receptor beta chains were all obtained from the same sample, sequenced in a study of OX40 agonist ivuxolimab in advanced cancers. TCRdb's table, derived via immunoSEQ multiplex PCR, lists solely in-frame clones and lacks some. Here the sample spans 9,500 to 15,000 clones, about 85% being singletons. Sample: CD4+ or CD8+ T cells sorted from blood, taken in a trial of the OX40 agonist ivuxolimab. Source of these receptors: an adult with an advanced solid tumor such as melanoma, head and neck, liver or kidney cancer.

The chain carries TRBV4-3 and TRBJ1-4; 8 bases agree with TRBD1. Germline CDR1 and CDR2: LGHNA and YSLEER. This CDR3 region has 16 residues. V lost 0 bases and J lost 4; bases outside the gene matches: 4. The CDR3: CASSQERTGINEKLFF. Written as DNA, the CDR3 is TGCGCCAGCAGCCAAGAGCGGACAGGGATTAATGAAAAACTGTTTTTT.

V is TRBV19 and J is TRBJ2-1, with 12 bases lining up with TRBD2. Germline V gives CDR1 LNHDA, CDR2 SQIVND (reference sequence). This CDR3 is built from 17 residues. With V trimmed by 3 bases and J by 0 bases, 3 bases remained unmatched. CDR3 sequence reads: CASSILTSGSSYNEQFF. The CDR3 DNA reads TGTGCCAGTAGTATCCTGACTAGCGGGAGCTCCTACAATGAGCAGTTCTTC.

The table lists this clone with a few counts. The chain carries TRBV10-3 and TRBJ1-1; D is unclear. Germline V gives CDR1 ENHRY, CDR2 SYGVKD. The CDR3 is made up of 16 amino acids. Trimming left V 3 bases short and J 3 bases short, with 17 bases between. CDR3 protein: CAISEGRYTEHTEAFF. The CDR3 DNA follows: TGTGCCATCAGTGAAGGCAGGTACACCGAACACACTGAAGCTTTCTTT.

This clone has only a few counts. The chain links TRBV7-8 to TRBJ2-7; D call uncertain. CDR3 length: 13 amino acids. Deletions cut 5 bases from V and 3 bases from J, with 11 bases between. Germline CDR1 and CDR2: SGHVS and FQNEAQ. CDR3 coding DNA: TGTGCCAGCAGCAAGGGCCCAAACTACGAGCAGTACTTC. It yields the protein CASSKGPNYEQYF.

This chain connects TRBV7-2 to TRBJ1-4, with TRBD1 as a possible D gene (6 bases). Germline CDR1 and CDR2: SGHTA and FQGNSA. The CDR3 runs 17 residues. V gave up 3 bases and J gave up 8 bases, with 22 bases separating them. The CDR3 sequence: CASSFWVSRTAREKLFF. In nucleotides, the CDR3 is TGTGCCAGCAGCTTTTGGGTCTCAAGGACAGCAAGGGAAAAACTGTTTTTT.